This T cell receptor (beta chain) was sequenced during a study of identical twins. Unique molecular identifiers were present on the cDNA, which also gained a universal primer site by template switching. In TCRdb, the 5' RACE reads were re-called with MiXCR into one record per CDR3 protein. In the table there are some 460,000 distinct CDR3 sequences, approximately 15% of which are singletons. V shed 6 bases and J 7 bases; nucleotides not matched to a gene: 8. CDR1 is MGHDK, CDR2 SYGVNS, per germline. There are 16 residues in the CDR3. As regards this clonotype: Antigen specificity is unknown.

Findings and caveats of the study: Models came in too low on out-of-frame TCR alpha sharing in monozygotic twins. Carriage of fewer insertions was seen in abundant cord blood beta clonotypes, whereas memory repertoires showed none.

This sample also belongs to another study, concerning yellow fever vaccine responses in identical twins. That source adds: Twins showed a vaccine T cell response that reportedly seemed partly convergent, partly personalized.

Input material: CD4+ T cells sorted from blood. The clonotype originates from a woman aged 18 to 35 in good health. The chain recombines TRBV25-1 with TRBJ2-2; 13 bases are a match to TRBD2. CDR3 coding DNA: TGTGCCAGCAGCGACTCGGGACTAGCGGGACTCGGGGAGCTGTTTTTT. Translating it yields CASSDSGLAGLGELFF.